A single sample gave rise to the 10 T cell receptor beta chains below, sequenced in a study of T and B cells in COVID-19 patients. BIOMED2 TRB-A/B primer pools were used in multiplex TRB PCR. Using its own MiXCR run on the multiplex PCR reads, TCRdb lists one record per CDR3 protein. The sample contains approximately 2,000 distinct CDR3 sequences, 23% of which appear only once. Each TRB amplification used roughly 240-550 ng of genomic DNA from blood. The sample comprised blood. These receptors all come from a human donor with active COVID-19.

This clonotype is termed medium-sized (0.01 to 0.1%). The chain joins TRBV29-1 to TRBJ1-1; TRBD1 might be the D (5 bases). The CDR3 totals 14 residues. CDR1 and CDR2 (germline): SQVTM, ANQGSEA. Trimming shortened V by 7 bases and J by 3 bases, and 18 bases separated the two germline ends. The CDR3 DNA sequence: TGCAGCGCTGGGGGGGGGGAAGATGACACTGAAGCTTTCTTT. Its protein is CSAGGGEDDTEAFF.

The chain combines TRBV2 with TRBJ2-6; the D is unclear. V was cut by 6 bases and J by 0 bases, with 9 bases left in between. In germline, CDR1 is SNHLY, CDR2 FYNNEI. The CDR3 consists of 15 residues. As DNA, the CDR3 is TGTGCCAGCAGCGAAACGGACTCTGGGGCCAACGTCCTGACTTTC. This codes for CASSETDSGANVLTF.

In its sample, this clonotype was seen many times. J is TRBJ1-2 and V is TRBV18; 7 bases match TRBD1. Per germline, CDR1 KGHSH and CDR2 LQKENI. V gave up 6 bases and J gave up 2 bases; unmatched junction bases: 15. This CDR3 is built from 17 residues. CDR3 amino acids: CASSPTGTPSKNYGYTF. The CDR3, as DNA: TGTGCCAGCTCGCCGACAGGGACCCCATCCAAAAACTATGGCTACACCTTC. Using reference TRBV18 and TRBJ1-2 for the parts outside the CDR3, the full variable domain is NAGVMQNPRHLVRRRGQEARLRCSPMKGHSHVYWYRQLPEEGLKFMVYLQKENIIDESGMPKERFSAEFPKEGPSILRIQQVVRGDSAAYFCASSPTGTPSKNYGYTFGSGTRLTVV.

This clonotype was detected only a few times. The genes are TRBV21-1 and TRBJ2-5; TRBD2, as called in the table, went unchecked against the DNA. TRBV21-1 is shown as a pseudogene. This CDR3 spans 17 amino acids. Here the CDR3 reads CAIDMTAGGPYQETQYF. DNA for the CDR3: TGTGCCATCGACATGACAGCGGGAGGACCTTATCAAGAGACCCAGTACTTC.

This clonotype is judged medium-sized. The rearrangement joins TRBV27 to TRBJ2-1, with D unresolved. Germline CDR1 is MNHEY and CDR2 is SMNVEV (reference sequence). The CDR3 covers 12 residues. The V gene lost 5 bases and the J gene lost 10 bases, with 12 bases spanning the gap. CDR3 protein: CASSLPGGEQFF. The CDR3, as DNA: TGTGCCAGCAGTCTCCCGGGCGGCGAGCAGTTCTTC.

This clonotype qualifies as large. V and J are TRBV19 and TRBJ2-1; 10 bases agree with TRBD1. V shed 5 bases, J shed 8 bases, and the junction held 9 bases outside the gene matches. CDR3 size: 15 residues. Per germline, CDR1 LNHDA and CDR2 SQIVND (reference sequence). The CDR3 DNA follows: TGTGCCAGTAGTCTGGGTGGCGGGACAGGGGATGAGCAGTTCTTC. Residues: CASSLGGGTGDEQFF.

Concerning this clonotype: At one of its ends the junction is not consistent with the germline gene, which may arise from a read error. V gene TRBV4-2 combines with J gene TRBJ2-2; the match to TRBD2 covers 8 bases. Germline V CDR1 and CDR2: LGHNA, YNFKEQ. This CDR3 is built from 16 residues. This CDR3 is CASSRVSGGPIRELFF. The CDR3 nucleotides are TGCGCCAGCAGCCGAGTAAGCGGGGGCCCCATTCGGGAGCTGTTTTTT.

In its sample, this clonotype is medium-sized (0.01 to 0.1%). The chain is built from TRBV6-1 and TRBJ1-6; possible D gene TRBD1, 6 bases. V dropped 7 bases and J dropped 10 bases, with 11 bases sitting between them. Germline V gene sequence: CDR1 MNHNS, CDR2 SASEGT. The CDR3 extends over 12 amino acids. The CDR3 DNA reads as TGTGCCAGCATAACAGGGTTATCACCCCTCCACTTT. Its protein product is CASITGLSPLHF.

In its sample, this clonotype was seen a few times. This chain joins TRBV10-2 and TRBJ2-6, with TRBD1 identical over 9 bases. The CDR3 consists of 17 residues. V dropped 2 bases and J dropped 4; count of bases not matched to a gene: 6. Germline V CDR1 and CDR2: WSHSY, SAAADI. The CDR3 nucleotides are TGCGCCAGCAGTGAGGGGACAGGGAGTCCCGGGGCCAACGTCCTGACTTTC. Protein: CASSEGTGSPGANVLTF.

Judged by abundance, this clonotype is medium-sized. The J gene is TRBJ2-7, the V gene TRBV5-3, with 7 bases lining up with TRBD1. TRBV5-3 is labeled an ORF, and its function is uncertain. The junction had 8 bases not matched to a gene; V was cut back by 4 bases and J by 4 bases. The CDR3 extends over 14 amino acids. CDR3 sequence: CARSLLQGPYEQYF. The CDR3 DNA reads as TGTGCCAGAAGCCTATTACAGGGGCCTTACGAGCAGTACTTC.